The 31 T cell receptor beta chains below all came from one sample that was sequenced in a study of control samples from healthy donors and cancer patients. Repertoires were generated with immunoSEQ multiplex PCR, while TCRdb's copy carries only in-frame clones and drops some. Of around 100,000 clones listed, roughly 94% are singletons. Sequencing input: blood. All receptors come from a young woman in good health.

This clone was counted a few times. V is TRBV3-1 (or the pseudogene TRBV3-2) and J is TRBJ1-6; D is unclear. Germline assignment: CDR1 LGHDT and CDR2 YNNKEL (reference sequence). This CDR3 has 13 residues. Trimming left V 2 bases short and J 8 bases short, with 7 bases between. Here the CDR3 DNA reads TGTGCCAGCAGCCAAAGCATCGATTCACCCCTCCACTTT. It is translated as CASSQSIDSPLHF.

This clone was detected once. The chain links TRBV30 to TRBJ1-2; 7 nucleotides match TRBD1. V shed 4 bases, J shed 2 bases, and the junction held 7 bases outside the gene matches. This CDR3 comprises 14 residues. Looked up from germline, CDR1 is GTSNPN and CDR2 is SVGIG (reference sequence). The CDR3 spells CAWTRGQVNYGYTF. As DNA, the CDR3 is TGTGCCTGGACCAGAGGACAGGTCAACTATGGCTACACCTTC.

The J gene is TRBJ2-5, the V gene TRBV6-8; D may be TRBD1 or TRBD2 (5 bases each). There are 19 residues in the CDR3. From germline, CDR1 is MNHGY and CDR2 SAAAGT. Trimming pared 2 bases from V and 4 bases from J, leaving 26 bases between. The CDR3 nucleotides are TGTGCCAGCAGTTACGCGTTTCAGTTTGAGGGGCCCACTGGAGAGACCCAGTACTTC. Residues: CASSYAFQFEGPTGETQYF.

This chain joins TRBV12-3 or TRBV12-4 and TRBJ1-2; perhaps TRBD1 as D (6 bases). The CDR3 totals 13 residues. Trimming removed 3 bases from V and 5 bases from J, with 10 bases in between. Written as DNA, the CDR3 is TGTGCCAGCAGTTTGGACAGCACTTATGGCTACACCTTC. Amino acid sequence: CASSLDSTYGYTF.

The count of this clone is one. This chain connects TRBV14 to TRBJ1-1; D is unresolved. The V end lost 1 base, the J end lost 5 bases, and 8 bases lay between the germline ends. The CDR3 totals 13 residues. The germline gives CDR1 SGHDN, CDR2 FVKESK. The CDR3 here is CASSQGVRTEAFF. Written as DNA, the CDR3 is TGTGCCAGCAGCCAAGGGGTTCGGACTGAAGCTTTCTTT.

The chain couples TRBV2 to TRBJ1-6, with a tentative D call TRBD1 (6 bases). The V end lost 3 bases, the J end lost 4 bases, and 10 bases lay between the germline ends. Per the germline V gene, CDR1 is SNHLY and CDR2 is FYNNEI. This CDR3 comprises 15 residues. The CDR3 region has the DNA TGTGCCAGCAGTGAGAGAACAGGGTATAATTCACCCCTCCACTTT. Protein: CASSERTGYNSPLHF.

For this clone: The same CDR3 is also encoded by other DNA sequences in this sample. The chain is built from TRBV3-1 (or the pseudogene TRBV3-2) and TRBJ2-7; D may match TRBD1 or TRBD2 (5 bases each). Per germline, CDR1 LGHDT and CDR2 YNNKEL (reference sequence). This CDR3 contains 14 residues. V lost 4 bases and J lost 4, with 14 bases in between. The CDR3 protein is CASSPGQGPYEQYF. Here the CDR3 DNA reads TGTGCCAGCAGCCCGGGGCAGGGACCTTACGAGCAGTACTTC.

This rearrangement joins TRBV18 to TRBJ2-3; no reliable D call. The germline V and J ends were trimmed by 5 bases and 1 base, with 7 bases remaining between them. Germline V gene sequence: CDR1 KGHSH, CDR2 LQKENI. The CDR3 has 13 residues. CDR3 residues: CASSNTRTDTQYF. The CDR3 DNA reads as TGTGCCAGCTCAAACACCCGCACAGATACGCAGTATTTT.

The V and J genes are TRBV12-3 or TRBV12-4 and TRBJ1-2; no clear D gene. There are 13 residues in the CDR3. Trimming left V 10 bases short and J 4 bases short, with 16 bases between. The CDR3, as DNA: TGTGCCACTCGGGCCCTCGCTGGCTATGGCTACACCTTC. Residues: CATRALAGYGYTF.

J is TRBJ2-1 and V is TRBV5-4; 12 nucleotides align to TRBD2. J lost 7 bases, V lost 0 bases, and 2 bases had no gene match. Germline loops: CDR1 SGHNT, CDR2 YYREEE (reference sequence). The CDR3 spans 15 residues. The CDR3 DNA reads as TGTGCCAGCAGCTTGGCTAGCGGGGGGGCGAATGAGCAGTTCTTC. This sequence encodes CASSLASGGANEQFF. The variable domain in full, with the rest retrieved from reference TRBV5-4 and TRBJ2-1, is ETGVTQSPTHLIKTRGQQVTLRCSSQSGHNTVSWYQQALGQGPQFIFQYYREEENGRGNFPPRFSGLQFPNYSSELNVNALELDDSALYLCASSLASGGANEQFFGPGTRLTVL.

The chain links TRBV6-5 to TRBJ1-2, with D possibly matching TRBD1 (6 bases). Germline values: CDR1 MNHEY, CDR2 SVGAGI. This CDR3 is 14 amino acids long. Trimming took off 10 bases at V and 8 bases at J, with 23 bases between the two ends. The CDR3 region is CATTSRGRESGYTF. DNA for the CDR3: TGTGCCACTACCAGTCGGGGGCGCGAATCGGGCTACACCTTC.

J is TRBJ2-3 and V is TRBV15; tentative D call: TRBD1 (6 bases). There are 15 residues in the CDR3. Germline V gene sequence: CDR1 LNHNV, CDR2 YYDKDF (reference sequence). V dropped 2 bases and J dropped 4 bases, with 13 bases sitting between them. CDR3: CATSRFRGGADTQYF. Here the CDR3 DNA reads TGTGCCACCAGCAGATTCAGGGGCGGCGCAGATACGCAGTATTTT.

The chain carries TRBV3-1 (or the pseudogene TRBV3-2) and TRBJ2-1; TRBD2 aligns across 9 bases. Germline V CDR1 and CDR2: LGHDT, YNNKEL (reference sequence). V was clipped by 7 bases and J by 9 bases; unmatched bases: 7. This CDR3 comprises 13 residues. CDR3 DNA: TGTGCCAGCACGCGGGGGGGCCATGGTGAGCAGTTCTTC. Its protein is CASTRGGHGEQFF.

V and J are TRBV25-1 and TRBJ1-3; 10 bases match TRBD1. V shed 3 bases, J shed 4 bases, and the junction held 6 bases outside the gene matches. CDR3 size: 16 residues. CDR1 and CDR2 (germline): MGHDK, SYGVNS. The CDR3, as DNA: TGTGCCAGCAGTGACCGGACAGGGGGTGTCGGAAACACCATATATTTT. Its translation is CASSDRTGGVGNTIYF.

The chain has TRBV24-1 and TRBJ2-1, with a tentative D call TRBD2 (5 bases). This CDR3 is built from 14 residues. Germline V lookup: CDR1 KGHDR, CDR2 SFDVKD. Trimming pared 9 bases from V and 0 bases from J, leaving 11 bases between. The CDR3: CATGGLLSYNEQFF. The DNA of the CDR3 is TGTGCCACCGGTGGACTTCTCTCCTACAATGAGCAGTTCTTC.

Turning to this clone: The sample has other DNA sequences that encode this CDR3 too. This CDR3 is CASSALGRTFSPLHF. The CDR3 region has the DNA TGTGCCAGCAGCGCACTCGGCAGGACCTTTTCACCCCTCCACTTT. This sequence joins TRBV25-1 and TRBJ1-6; D ambiguous. The length of the CDR3 is 15 residues. Germline values: CDR1 MGHDK, CDR2 SYGVNS. V dropped 6 bases and J dropped 9 bases, with 18 bases sitting between them.

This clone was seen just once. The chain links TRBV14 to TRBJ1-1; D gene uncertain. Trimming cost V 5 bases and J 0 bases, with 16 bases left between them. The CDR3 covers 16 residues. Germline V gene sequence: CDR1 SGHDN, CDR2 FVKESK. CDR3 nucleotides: TGTGCCAGCAGCTTTGCCGGGAGACGGGTGAACACTGAAGCTTTCTTT. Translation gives CASSFAGRRVNTEAFF.

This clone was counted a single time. CDR3 sequence: CASSRQPSTDTQYF. The CDR3 DNA reads TGCGCCAGCAGCCGCCAACCTAGCACAGATACGCAGTATTTT. The J gene is TRBJ2-3, the V gene TRBV5-1; D remains unclear. The CDR3 is 14 residues long. Germline CDR1 and CDR2: SGHRS and YFSETQ. Trimming removed 4 bases from V and 0 bases from J, with 9 bases in between. Combining the CDR3 with reference TRBV5-1 and TRBJ2-3 gives the whole variable domain KAGVTQTPRYLIKTRGQQVTLSCSPISGHRSVSWYQQTPGQGLQFLFEYFSETQRNKGNFPGRFSGRQFSNSRSEMNVSTLELGDSALYLCASSRQPSTDTQYFGPGTRLTVL.

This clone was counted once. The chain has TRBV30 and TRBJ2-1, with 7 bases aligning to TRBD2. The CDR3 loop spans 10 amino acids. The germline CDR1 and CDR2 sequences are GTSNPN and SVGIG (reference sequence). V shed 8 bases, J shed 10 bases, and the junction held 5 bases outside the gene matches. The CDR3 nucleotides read TGTGCCGGAGTCGGGGGGGAGCAGTTCTTC. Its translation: CAGVGGEQFF.

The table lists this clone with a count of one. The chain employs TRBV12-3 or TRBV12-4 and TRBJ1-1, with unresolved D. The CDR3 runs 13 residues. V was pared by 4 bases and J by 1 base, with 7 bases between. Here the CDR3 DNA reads TGTGCCAGCAGTTCGTTTCGGAACACTGAAGCTTTCTTT. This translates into CASSSFRNTEAFF.

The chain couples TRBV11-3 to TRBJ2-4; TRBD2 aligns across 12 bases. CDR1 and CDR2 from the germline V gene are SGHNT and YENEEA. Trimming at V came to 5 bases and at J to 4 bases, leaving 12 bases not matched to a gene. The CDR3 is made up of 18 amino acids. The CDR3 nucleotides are TGTGCCAGCAGCCGAACCCCCCGGACTAGCGGGGAGAAAAACATTCAGTACTTC. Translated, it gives CASSRTPRTSGEKNIQYF.

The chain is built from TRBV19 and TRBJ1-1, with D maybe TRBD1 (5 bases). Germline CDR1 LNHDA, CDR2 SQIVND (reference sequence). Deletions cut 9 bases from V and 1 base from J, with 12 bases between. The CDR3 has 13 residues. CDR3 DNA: TGTGCCAGCTGGGACCCGCGGAACACTGAAGCTTTCTTT. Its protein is CASWDPRNTEAFF.

The CDR3 nucleotides read TGCGCCAGCAGCCCTAACCGAGGGACTTATGGCTACACCTTC. Protein sequence: CASSPNRGTYGYTF. The chain carries TRBV4-1 and TRBJ1-2; D perhaps matches TRBD1 (5 bases). From germline, CDR1 is MGHRA and CDR2 YSYEKL. V was trimmed by 4 bases and J by 5 bases, leaving 14 bases between them. This CDR3 comprises 14 residues.

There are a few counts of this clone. Here the CDR3 reads CSVFDSSSYEQYF. The CDR3 bases are TGCAGCGTGTTCGACAGTAGCTCCTACGAGCAGTACTTC. The J gene is TRBJ2-7, the V gene TRBV29-1; tentatively, D is TRBD1 (5 bases). CDR1 is SQVTM, CDR2 ANQGSEA, per germline. Trimming cost V 6 bases and J 0 bases, with 12 bases left between them. The length of the CDR3 is 13 residues.

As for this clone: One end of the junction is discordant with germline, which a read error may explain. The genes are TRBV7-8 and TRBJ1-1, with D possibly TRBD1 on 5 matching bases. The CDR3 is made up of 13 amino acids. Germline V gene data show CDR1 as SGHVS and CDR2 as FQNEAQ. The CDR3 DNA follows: TGTGCCAGCAGTTTAGGGGCAATCACTGAAGCTTTCTTT. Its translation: CASSLGAITEAFF.

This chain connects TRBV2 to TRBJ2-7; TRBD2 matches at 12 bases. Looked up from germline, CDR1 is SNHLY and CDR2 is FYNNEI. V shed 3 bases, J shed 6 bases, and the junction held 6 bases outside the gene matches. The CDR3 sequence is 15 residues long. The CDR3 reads CASSDSGLAGSEQYF. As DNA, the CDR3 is TGTGCCAGCAGTGATTCTGGACTAGCGGGAAGCGAGCAGTACTTC.

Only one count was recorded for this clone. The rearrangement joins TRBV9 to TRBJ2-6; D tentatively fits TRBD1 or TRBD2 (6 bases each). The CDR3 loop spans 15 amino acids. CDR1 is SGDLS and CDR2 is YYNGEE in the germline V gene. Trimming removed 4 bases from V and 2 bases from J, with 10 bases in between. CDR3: CASSPGATGANVLTF. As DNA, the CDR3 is TGTGCCAGCAGCCCGGGGGCGACTGGGGCCAACGTCCTGACTTTC.

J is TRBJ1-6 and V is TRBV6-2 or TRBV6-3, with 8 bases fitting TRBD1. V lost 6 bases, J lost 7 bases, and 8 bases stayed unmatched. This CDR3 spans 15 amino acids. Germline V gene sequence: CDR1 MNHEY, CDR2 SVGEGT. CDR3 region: CASSPAGQGNSPLHF. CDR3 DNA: TGTGCCAGCAGCCCCGCCGGACAGGGCAATTCACCCCTCCACTTT.

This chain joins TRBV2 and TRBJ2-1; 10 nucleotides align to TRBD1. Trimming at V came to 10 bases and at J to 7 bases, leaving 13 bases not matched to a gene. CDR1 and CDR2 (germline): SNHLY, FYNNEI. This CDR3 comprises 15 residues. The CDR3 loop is CATKFRDRGGNEQFF. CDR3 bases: TGTGCCACCAAATTCCGGGACAGGGGTGGTAATGAGCAGTTCTTC.

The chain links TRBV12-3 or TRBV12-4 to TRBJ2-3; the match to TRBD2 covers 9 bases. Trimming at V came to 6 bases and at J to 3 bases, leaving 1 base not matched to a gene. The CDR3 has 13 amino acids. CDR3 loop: CASRSGGTDTQYF. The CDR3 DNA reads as TGTGCCAGCAGGAGCGGGGGGACAGATACGCAGTATTTT.

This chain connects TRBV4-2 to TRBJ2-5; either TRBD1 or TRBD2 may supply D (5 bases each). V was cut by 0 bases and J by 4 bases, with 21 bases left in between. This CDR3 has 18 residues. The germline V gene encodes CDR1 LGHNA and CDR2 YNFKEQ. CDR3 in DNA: TGTGCCAGCAGCCAAGAGGGGACGGGCCGGAGGTTAGTAGAGACCCAGTACTTC. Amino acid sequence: CASSQEGTGRRLVETQYF.